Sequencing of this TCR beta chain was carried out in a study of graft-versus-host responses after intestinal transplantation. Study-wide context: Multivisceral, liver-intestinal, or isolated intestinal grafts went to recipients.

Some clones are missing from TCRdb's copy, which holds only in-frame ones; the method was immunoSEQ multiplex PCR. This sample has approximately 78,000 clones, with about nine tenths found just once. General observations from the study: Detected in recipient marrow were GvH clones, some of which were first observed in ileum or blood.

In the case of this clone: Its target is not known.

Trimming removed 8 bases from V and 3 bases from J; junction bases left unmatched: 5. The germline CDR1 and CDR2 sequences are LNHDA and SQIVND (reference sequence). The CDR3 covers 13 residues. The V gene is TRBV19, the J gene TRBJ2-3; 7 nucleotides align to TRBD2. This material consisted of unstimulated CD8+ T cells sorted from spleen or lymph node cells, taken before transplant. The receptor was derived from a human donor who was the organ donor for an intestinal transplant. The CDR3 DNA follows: TGTGCCAGTGGCAAAGCGGGGACAGATACGCAGTATTTT. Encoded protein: CASGKAGTDTQYF.